This T cell receptor (beta chain) was identified during a study of T cell responses to AZD1222 COVID-19 vaccine (dated by TCRdb to the early 2020s). Context from the whole study: Because spike-specific TCR depth and breadth did not differ between the two schedules, AZD1222 recipients who got a second dose at roughly 4 weeks were pooled with those who got a second dose at roughly 12 weeks. TCR sequencing covered some 250 trial participants: 200 to 220 given two doses of AZD1222 and about 26 given two doses of MenACWY control vaccine. Trial participants were enrolled into age subgroups of 18-55, 56-69 and 70-plus years, which contained approximately 150, 30 and 60 TCR-sequenced participants, respectively. Overall study results and their limits: Because no day 14 peak-response samples were available, repertoires were characterized only after the peak T cell response. In the small 56-69-year group, the increase in depth fell short of significance, most likely because of low power. Conclusions about previously exposed vaccinees are limited because only 5 or 6 AZD1222 recipients were SARS-CoV-2 seropositive at baseline. Epitopes outside the regions mutated in the B.1.351 and B.1.1.7 variants were reportedly recognized by nearly half of the unique spike-specific TCRs. CD4 TCRs associated with the vaccine covered the entire spike protein, and the dominant responses were in regions 160-218 and 743-854. A significant rise in spike-specific TCR breadth and depth was observed after two AZD1222 doses relative to day 0 and relative to MenACWY recipients. Participants were mostly white British, with more females than males. The authors suggested clonal diversity may have been underestimated.

CDR3 length: 14 amino acids, cysteine to phenylalanine. Just CDR3 DNA is preserved here, 42 bases in frame from base 1. For CDR1 and CDR2, the germline V gene lists SGHRS and YFSETQ. V sheds 0 bases and J sheds 0 bases, leaving 6 bases between their ends. Worth noting for this clone: It lacks a known antigen. No much larger clonotype is one base removed from it; base qualities were not supplied.

The CDR3 regions of human TCRbeta chains were analyzed by immunosequencing. On the study's bioinformatics: Repertoire TCRs were matched against a reference library of SARS-CoV-2-specific TCRs generated with the MIRA antigen-specificity platform. Breadth was defined as the fraction of unique TCRs that were SARS-CoV-2-associated. Depth was defined as the fraction of total T cells that were SARS-CoV-2-associated. Using the MIRA data, every spike-specific TCR was mapped to the spike region that the TCR reacted to and assigned to either a CD4 or a CD8 class. Log10-transformed breadth and depth values were compared by one-way ANOVA with Sidak's multiple comparisons tests. Imported from immuneACCESS, the table was reduced by TCRdb to in-frame sequences with V and J called. These copies leave out some clones; in studies compared against another copy, an unresolved V gene accounts for under half, and the cause of the remainder is not known. V and J calls and clone size are copied from that table; D and trimming were computed from the DNA. A total of approximately 100,000 clones appear in this sample, around 90% of them only once. The top ten clonotypes cover roughly 3.7% of the sample.

The sample's time point label, decoded: baseline before first vaccination. Samples from vaccinated people were obtained from the UK trials COV001 and COV002, which included a single-blind randomized controlled phase 2/3 trial of AZD1222 (ChAdOx1 nCoV-19) in healthy adults. Trial participant PBMC samples were collected at day 0 and day 28 after the second dose for TCRbeta chain sequencing. The TCR was taken from an adult in good health. Sequences were derived from peripheral blood, sampled on day 0 of AZD1222 vaccination. The chain is made from TRBV5-1 and TRBJ1-1, with no reliable assignment of the D segment. The CDR3: CASSLGGMNTEAFF. The DNA sequence is TGCGCCAGCAGCTTGGGCGGAATGAACACTGAAGCTTTCTTT.